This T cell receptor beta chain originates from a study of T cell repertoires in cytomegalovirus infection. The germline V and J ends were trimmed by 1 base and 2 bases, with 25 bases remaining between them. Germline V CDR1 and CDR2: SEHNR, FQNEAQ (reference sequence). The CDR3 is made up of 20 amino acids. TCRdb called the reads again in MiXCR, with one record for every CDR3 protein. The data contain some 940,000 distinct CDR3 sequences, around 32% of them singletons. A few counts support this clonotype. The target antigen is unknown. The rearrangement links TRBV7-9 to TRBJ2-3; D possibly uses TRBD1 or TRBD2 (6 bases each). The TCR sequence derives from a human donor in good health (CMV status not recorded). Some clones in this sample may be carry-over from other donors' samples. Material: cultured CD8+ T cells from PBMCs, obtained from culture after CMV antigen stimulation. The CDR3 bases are TGTGCCAGCAGCTTAGTGGCCGTACTAACGGGGGCCAGATCCACAGATACGCAGTATTTT. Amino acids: CASSLVAVLTGARSTDTQYF.